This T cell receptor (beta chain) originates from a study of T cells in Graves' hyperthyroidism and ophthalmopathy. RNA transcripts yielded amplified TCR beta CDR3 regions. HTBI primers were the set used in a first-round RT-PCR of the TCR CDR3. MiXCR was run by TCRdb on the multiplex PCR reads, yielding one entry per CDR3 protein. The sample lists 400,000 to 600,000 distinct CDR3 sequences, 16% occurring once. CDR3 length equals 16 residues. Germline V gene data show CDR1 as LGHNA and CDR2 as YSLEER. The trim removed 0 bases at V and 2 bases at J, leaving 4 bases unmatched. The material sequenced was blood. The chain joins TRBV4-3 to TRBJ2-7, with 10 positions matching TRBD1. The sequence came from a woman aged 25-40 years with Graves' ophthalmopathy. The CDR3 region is CASSQDGGQGAYEQYF. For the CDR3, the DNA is TGCGCCAGCAGCCAAGATGGCGGACAGGGGGCCTACGAGCAGTACTTC.